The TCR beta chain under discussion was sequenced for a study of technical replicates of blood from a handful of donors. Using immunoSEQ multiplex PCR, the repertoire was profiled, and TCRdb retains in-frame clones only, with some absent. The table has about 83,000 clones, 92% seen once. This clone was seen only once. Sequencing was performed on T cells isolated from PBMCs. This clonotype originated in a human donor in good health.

The CDR3 coding sequence is TGTGCCAGCAGCGGGGAGCGGGAGGGCTGGGATACGCAGTATTTT. Residues: CASSGEREGWDTQYF. The gene calls are TRBV9 and TRBJ2-3; 10 nucleotides match TRBD2. After removal of 3 bases from V and 6 bases from J, the junction contained 7 bases not matched to a gene. This CDR3 contains 15 residues. Germline loops: CDR1 SGDLS, CDR2 YYNGEE.